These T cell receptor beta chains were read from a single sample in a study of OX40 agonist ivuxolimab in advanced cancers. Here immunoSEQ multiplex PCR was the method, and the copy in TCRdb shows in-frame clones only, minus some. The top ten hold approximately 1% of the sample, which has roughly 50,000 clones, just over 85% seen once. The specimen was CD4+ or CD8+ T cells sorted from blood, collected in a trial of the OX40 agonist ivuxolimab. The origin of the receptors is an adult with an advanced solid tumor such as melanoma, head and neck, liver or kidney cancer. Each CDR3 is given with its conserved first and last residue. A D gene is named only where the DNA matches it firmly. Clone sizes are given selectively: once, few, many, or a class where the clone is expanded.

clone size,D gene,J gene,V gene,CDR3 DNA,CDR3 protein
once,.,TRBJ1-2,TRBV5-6,TGTGCCAGCAGCCCTTCGGCAGCCGTAAGACGCTACACCTTC,CASSPSAAVRRYTF
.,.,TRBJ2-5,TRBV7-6,TGTGCCAGCAGCTTAGGGGCCGCGGGGCCACAAGAGACCCAGTACTTC,CASSLGAAGPQETQYF
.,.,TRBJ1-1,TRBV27,TGTGCCAGCAGTTCCCACAGGAACACTGAAGCTTTCTTT,CASSSHRNTEAFF
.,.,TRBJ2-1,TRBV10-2,TGCGCCAGCAGTGAACCTCGGGACCAGGGGCGGGATGAGCAGTTCTTC,CASSEPRDQGRDEQFF
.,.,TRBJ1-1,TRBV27,TGTGCCAGCAGTTACAGGGCGGTCACTGAAGCTTTCTTT,CASSYRAVTEAFF
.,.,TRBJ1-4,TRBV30,TGTGCCTGGAGACATTGGACTAATGAAAAACTGTTTTTT,CAWRHWTNEKLFF
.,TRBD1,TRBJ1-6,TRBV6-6,TGTGCCAGCAGTTACAACAGGGGGGGATCACCCCTCCACTTT,CASSYNRGGSPLHF
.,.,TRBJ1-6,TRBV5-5,TGTGCCAGCAGCCCAGCGGGGGGGAGGTATAATTCACCCCTCCACTTT,CASSPAGGRYNSPLHF
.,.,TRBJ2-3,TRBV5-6,TGTGCCAGCAGCTCTACCGGGCAGGAGCACTGGGATACGCAGTATTTT,CASSSTGQEHWDTQYF
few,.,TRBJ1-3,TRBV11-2,TGTGCCAGCAGCTCGCGTAGGGGCGGGGACACCATATATTTT,CASSSRRGGDTIYF
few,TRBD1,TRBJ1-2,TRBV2,TGTGCCAGCAGCCAGGACAGGGGGGAGGCCTACACCTTC,CASSQDRGEAYTF
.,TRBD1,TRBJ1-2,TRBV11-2,TGTGCCAGCAGTTCCGGGACAGATCTCCTAGGTGGCTACACCTTC,CASSSGTDLLGGYTF
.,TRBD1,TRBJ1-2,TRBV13,TGTGCCAGCAGCCGAGGACAGGGAGTGGGGGGCTACACCTTC,CASSRGQGVGGYTF
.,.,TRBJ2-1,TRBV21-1,TGTGCCATCACCCGGACAGGGGAGGGCAATGAGCAGTTCTTC,CAITRTGEGNEQFF
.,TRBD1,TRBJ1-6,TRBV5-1,TGCGCCAGCAGCCAAGGTCCCGGGACAGGGACAAATTCACCCCTCCACTTT,CASSQGPGTGTNSPLHF
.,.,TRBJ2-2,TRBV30,TGTGCCTGGATCGGGACATACACCGGGGAGCTGTTTTTT,CAWIGTYTGELFF
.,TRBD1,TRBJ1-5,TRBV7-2,TGTGCCAGCAGCTTAGGGACAGGGTCACATCAGCCCCAGCATTTT,CASSLGTGSHQPQHF
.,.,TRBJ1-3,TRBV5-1,TGCGCCAGCAGCTGGGGGTACTCTGGAAACACCATATATTTT,CASSWGYSGNTIYF
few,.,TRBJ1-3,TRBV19,TGTGCCAGTAGTACTCATAGCTCTGGAAACACCATATATTTT,CASSTHSSGNTIYF
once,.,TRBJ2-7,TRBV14,TGTGCCAGCAGCCCTAGCTCCCTGCGGGACGAGCAGTACTTC,CASSPSSLRDEQYF
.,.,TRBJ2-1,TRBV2,TGTGCCAGCAGTGAGGCCGCCAGAGGGCAGTTCTTC,CASSEAARGQFF
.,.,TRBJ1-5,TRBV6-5,TGTGCCAGCAGTGTAACGGGGAGCAATCAGCCCCAGCATTTT,CASSVTGSNQPQHF
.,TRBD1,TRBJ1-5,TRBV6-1,TGTGCCAGCAGAGCGCAGGGGGGTCAGCCCCAGCATTTT,CASRAQGGQPQHF
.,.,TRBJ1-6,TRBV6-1,TGTGCCAGCAGTGAGTGGCAGTATAATTCACCCCTCCACTTT,CASSEWQYNSPLHF
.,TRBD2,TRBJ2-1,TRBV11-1,TGTGCCAGCAGCTCCTATGGACTAGCGGGGTACTCCTACAATGAGCAGTTCTTC,CASSSYGLAGYSYNEQFF
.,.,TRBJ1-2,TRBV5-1,TGCGCCAGCAGCTTGGACAGCTATGGCTACACCTTC,CASSLDSYGYTF